The 13 T cell receptor beta chains reported below all come from one sample, sequenced in a study of blood T cell repertoires in COVID-19. The data were produced by immunoSEQ multiplex PCR, yet TCRdb's version contains in-frame clones alone and is incomplete. The table lists approximately 230,000 clones, around four fifths of them singletons, with just under 20% in the top ten. Sequencing used peripheral blood. Every receptor here comes from a man aged 30 to 39 with active or convalescent COVID-19.

J is TRBJ1-1 and V is TRBV7-2; D remains ambiguous. Germline V gene sequence: CDR1 SGHTA, CDR2 FQGNSA. Trimming took 5 bases from V and 5 from J, leaving 21 bases between them. The CDR3 totals 16 residues. CDR3 in amino acids: CASSPHQSTTGTEAFF. The CDR3 bases are TGTGCCAGCAGCCCCCATCAGAGCACAACGGGGACTGAAGCTTTCTTT. Based on the CDR3 plus reference TRBV7-2 and TRBJ1-1, the full variable domain is GAGVSQSPSNKVTEKGKDVELRCDPISGHTALYWYRQSLGQGLEFLIYFQGNSAPDKSGLPSDRFSAERTGGSVSTLTIQRTQQEDSAVYLCASSPHQSTTGTEAFFGQGTRLTVV.

The genes are TRBV28 and TRBJ2-4; D may be TRBD2 (6 bases). V gave up 3 bases and J gave up 3 bases, with 15 bases separating them. Germline V gene sequence: CDR1 MDHEN, CDR2 SYDVKM. CDR3 length: 16 amino acids. In DNA form, the CDR3 reads TGTGCCAGCAGTTTCAGCGGGCAGATCGACAAAAACATTCAGTACTTC. It specifies CASSFSGQIDKNIQYF.

The V call is TRBV28, the J call TRBJ1-2; possible D gene TRBD1, 5 bases. The CDR3 totals 16 residues. Germline loops: CDR1 MDHEN, CDR2 SYDVKM. The V and J ends lost 2 bases and 4 bases respectively, with 17 bases between them. The CDR3 sequence is CASSLTRQGRSYGYTF. In nucleotides, the CDR3 is TGTGCCAGCAGTTTAACCCGGCAGGGAAGGAGCTATGGCTACACCTTC.

V usage is TRBV6-6 and J usage is TRBJ2-2; D call uncertain. The CDR3 loop spans 13 amino acids. Germline lookup yields CDR1 MNHNY and CDR2 SVGAGI (reference sequence). V shed 11 bases and J shed 0 bases, with 10 bases lying between them. Written as DNA, the CDR3 is TGTGCCTGCCGTCCAGCGAACACCGGGGAGCTGTTTTTT. Its protein is CACRPANTGELFF.

V is TRBV7-2 and J is TRBJ2-3, with 7 bases matching TRBD1. Losses at the gene ends were 0 bases for V and 0 bases for J; bases not matched to a gene: 3. The CDR3 runs to 16 residues. Germline V lookup: CDR1 SGHTA, CDR2 FQGNSA. As DNA, the CDR3 is TGTGCCAGCAGCTTAGCCGGGACAGCTAGCACAGATACGCAGTATTTT. Translation: CASSLAGTASTDTQYF.

This chain joins TRBV23-1 and TRBJ1-2; possible D gene TRBD1, 5 bases. TRBV23-1 is an open reading frame, and its role is uncertain. Trimming stripped 2 bases from V and 8 bases from J, with 27 bases between. The CDR3 length is 18 residues. The CDR3 is CASSQKQVRRLSESGYTF. The CDR3 bases are TGCGCCAGCAGTCAAAAACAGGTGAGGCGTCTATCCGAGTCCGGCTACACCTTC.

A few counts support this clone. This chain links TRBV5-4 with TRBJ1-2; D unresolved. The germline gives CDR1 SGHNT, CDR2 YYREEE (reference sequence). The ends were cut back, 4 bases at V and 5 bases at J, with 12 bases in the middle. The CDR3 loop spans 13 amino acids. CDR3: CASSPLGEYGYTF. Here the CDR3 DNA reads TGTGCCAGCAGCCCTCTTGGGGAGTATGGCTACACCTTC.

This clone was observed a handful of times. V usage is TRBV30 and J usage is TRBJ1-2; TRBD1 matches at 10 bases. J was trimmed by 3 bases and V by 8 bases; bases with no gene match: 9. The CDR3 covers 14 residues. CDR1 and CDR2 (germline): GTSNPN, SVGIG (reference sequence). This chain's CDR3 is CARTGTGVDYGYTF. The CDR3 DNA is TGTGCCCGCACCGGGACAGGGGTTGACTATGGCTACACCTTC.

This chain connects TRBV7-9 to TRBJ2-5; TRBD1 might be the D (5 bases). Germline assignment: CDR1 SEHNR and CDR2 FQNEAQ (reference sequence). The CDR3 is made up of 13 amino acids. V dropped 11 bases and J dropped 1 base, with 14 bases sitting between them. CDR3 nucleotide sequence: TGTGCCGTCCGTGGGGCCGTCCAAGAGACCCAGTACTTC. This encodes CAVRGAVQETQYF.

This clone was seen a single time. V is TRBV5-1 and J is TRBJ1-1; perhaps TRBD1 as D (6 bases). The CDR3 contains 13 residues. Per the germline V gene, CDR1 is SGHRS and CDR2 is YFSETQ. V was trimmed by 7 bases and J by 11 bases, leaving 21 bases between them. CDR3 nucleotide sequence: TGCGCCAGCCAAGCACAGGGTTCCCCATGGGCTTTCTTT. It encodes CASQAQGSPWAFF.

In regard to this clone: This sample includes further DNA sequences coding for the same CDR3. The J gene is TRBJ1-4, the V gene TRBV5-1; D is ambiguous. In germline, CDR1 is SGHRS, CDR2 YFSETQ. There are 14 residues in the CDR3. Trimming removed 0 bases at V and 2 bases at J, with 5 bases between. CDR3 protein: CASSLDSTNEKLFF. CDR3 coding DNA: TGCGCCAGCAGCTTGGACAGTACTAATGAAAAACTGTTTTTT. Based on the CDR3 plus reference TRBV5-1 and TRBJ1-4, the full variable domain is KAGVTQTPRYLIKTRGQQVTLSCSPISGHRSVSWYQQTPGQGLQFLFEYFSETQRNKGNFPGRFSGRQFSNSRSEMNVSTLELGDSALYLCASSLDSTNEKLFFGSGTQLSVL.

The chain uses TRBV3-1 (or the pseudogene TRBV3-2) and TRBJ1-4; possibly TRBD1 for D (5 bases). The germline CDR1 and CDR2 sequences are LGHDT and YNNKEL (reference sequence). V was clipped by 4 bases and J by 5 bases, with 17 bases between them. This CDR3 comprises 16 residues. The CDR3 loop reads CASSLQGAVTNEKLFF. CDR3 nucleotides: TGTGCCAGCAGCCTCCAAGGGGCCGTTACAAATGAAAAACTGTTTTTT.

The genes are TRBV7-2 and TRBJ2-1; 10 positions match TRBD2. The CDR3 consists of 17 residues. Germline values: CDR1 SGHTA, CDR2 FQGNSA. V was pared by 1 base and J by 8 bases, with 11 bases of the junction left unmatched. The CDR3 loop is CASSLGILAGGIYEQFF. CDR3 DNA: TGTGCCAGCAGCTTAGGAATTTTAGCGGGAGGAATTTATGAGCAGTTCTTC.